This passage covers 16 T cell receptor beta chains from one sample sequenced in a study of T cell repertoires in cytomegalovirus infection. Their specific antigens are unknown. MiXCR, run by TCRdb on the reads, gives a single entry per CDR3 protein. Of about 770,000 distinct CDR3 sequences listed, almost 30% were seen once; the top ten hold over 10%. This specimen was cultured CD8+ T cells from PBMCs, taken from culture after CMV antigen stimulation. These receptors were obtained from a human donor in good health (CMV status not recorded). Some clones in this sample may be carry-over from other donors' samples.

This clonotype appeared a few times. The rearrangement joins TRBV6-1 to TRBJ1-5, with 11 bases lining up with TRBD1. CDR3 size: 14 residues. From germline, CDR1 is MNHNS and CDR2 SASEGT. With V trimmed by 4 bases and J by 7 bases, 3 bases remained unmatched. The chain's CDR3 is CASSAGQGVQPQHF. The DNA of the CDR3 is TGTGCCAGCAGTGCGGGACAGGGGGTCCAGCCCCAGCATTTT.

The genes are TRBV10-3 and TRBJ2-1, with D tentatively TRBD1 (5 bases). V lost 0 bases and J 10 bases, leaving 7 bases between the germline ends. CDR1 is ENHRY and CDR2 is SYGVKD in the germline V gene. The CDR3 runs to 12 residues. This CDR3 is CAISESGREQFF. CDR3 nucleotides: TGTGCCATCAGTGAGTCGGGGCGGGAGCAGTTCTTC.

This clonotype came up many times. The V call is TRBV6-5, the J call TRBJ2-1; TRBD2 aligns across 10 bases. CDR3 length: 18 amino acids. The V segment lost 2 bases and the J segment 3 bases; nucleotides outside the gene matches: 10. Germline V gene data show CDR1 as MNHEY and CDR2 as SVGAGI. The CDR3, as DNA: TGTGCCAGCAGTTACGATCGAACTAGCGGGGAGAACTACAATGAGCAGTTCTTC. Its protein is CASSYDRTSGENYNEQFF.

This clonotype was recorded at least ten times. The V and J genes are TRBV6-2 or TRBV6-3 and TRBJ2-3; D is unclear. Per germline, CDR1 MNHEY and CDR2 SVGEGT. Trimming pared 7 bases from V and 2 bases from J, leaving 10 bases between. CDR3 length: 13 amino acids. The CDR3 sequence is CASISSSTDTQYF. In DNA, the CDR3 is TGTGCCAGCATTTCGTCCTCCACAGATACGCAGTATTTT.

CDR3 residues: CASSSGGGPGSTDTQYF. For the CDR3, the DNA is TGTGCCAGCAGCTCGGGGGGGGGGCCTGGAAGCACAGATACGCAGTATTTT. This chain links TRBV11-2 with TRBJ2-3, with 8 positions matching TRBD2. There are 17 residues in the CDR3. V lost 4 bases to trimming and J lost 0 bases; unmatched junction nucleotides: 9. The germline gives CDR1 SGHAT, CDR2 FQNNGV.

The gene calls are TRBV6-2 or TRBV6-3 and TRBJ2-3; maybe TRBD1 (6 bases). This CDR3 contains 17 residues. The germline V gene has CDR1 MNHEY and CDR2 SVGEGT. The V and J ends lost 3 bases and 0 bases respectively, with 16 bases between them. The CDR3 coding sequence is TGTGCCAGCAGTTATGGCCTGGACAGCCTTAGCACAGATACGCAGTATTTT. Amino acid sequence: CASSYGLDSLSTDTQYF.

This clonotype was detected only once. Its ends do not fully match the called genes, so a read error is possible. This chain joins TRBV27 and TRBJ2-5, with 8 bases that match TRBD1. The CDR3 loop spans 15 amino acids. Per the germline V gene, CDR1 is MNHEY and CDR2 is SMNVEV (reference sequence). CDR3 protein: CANSSTDRAQETQYF. The CDR3 DNA reads as TGTGCCAACAGTTCGACGGACAGGGCACAAGAGACCCAGTACTTC.

The rearrangement links TRBV4-1 to TRBJ2-5; a weak D match, TRBD2 (6 bases). The CDR3 consists of 13 residues. Germline assignment: CDR1 MGHRA and CDR2 YSYEKL. The V gene lost 5 bases and the J gene lost 7 bases, with 14 bases spanning the gap. The CDR3 protein is CASSEPGGGTQYF. DNA of the CDR3: TGCGCCAGCAGCGAACCCGGGGGAGGGACCCAGTACTTC.

The V gene is TRBV27, the J gene TRBJ2-1, with 7 bases lining up with TRBD2. Germline V lookup: CDR1 MNHEY, CDR2 SMNVEV (reference sequence). CDR3 length: 15 amino acids. Trimming removed 4 bases from V and 2 bases from J; junction bases left unmatched: 5. The CDR3 nucleotides are TGTGCCAGCAGTTCCCCAGCGGGGCCCTACAATGAGCAGTTCTTC. Encoded protein: CASSSPAGPYNEQFF.

This clonotype was counted ten times or more. The V call is TRBV7-9, the J call TRBJ2-2; weak D call: TRBD1 (5 bases). Trimming removed 5 bases at V and 6 bases at J, with 10 bases between. This CDR3 spans 13 amino acids. CDR1 and CDR2 (germline): SEHNR, FQNEAQ (reference sequence). The CDR3 DNA sequence: TGTGCCAGCAGCACGCCCAGGGCCGGGGAGCTGTTTTTT. This translates into CASSTPRAGELFF.

The chain recombines TRBV27 with TRBJ1-1, with D hard to call. This CDR3 comprises 13 residues. CDR1 is MNHEY and CDR2 is SMNVEV in the germline V gene (reference sequence). Trimming took off 0 bases at V and 8 bases at J, with 10 bases between the two ends. CDR3 in amino acids: CASSLSIRSEAFF. The DNA of the CDR3 is TGTGCCAGCAGTTTATCCATACGCTCAGAAGCTTTCTTT.

The V gene is TRBV29-1, the J gene TRBJ2-3; 9 bases align to TRBD1. V gave up 1 base and J gave up 5 bases; unmatched junction bases: 1. CDR1 and CDR2 from the germline V gene are SQVTM and ANQGSEA. This CDR3 region has 13 residues. CDR3: CSVEGQGEDTQYF. The CDR3 nucleotides read TGCAGCGTTGAAGGACAGGGGGAAGATACGCAGTATTTT.

This sequence joins TRBV19 and TRBJ2-5; the D gene is possibly TRBD2 (6 bases). Trimming shortened V by 9 bases and J by 3 bases, and 14 bases separated the two germline ends. The CDR3 length is 13 residues. Per germline, CDR1 LNHDA and CDR2 SQIVND (reference sequence). DNA of the CDR3: TGTGCCAGCCGGGACTGGGGCGAAGAGACCCAGTACTTC. This gives the protein CASRDWGEETQYF.

The chain couples TRBV10-3 to TRBJ1-2; D gene unclear. This CDR3 region has 11 residues. The V gene's germline CDR1 is ENHRY and CDR2 SYGVKD. The V gene lost 6 bases and the J gene lost 4 bases, with 6 bases spanning the gap. This chain's CDR3 is CAIRVLYGYTF. For the CDR3, the DNA is TGTGCCATCAGGGTCCTCTATGGCTACACCTTC.

The chain recombines TRBV12-3 or TRBV12-4 with TRBJ2-6, with 11 bases lining up with TRBD1. Trimming at V came to 2 bases and at J to 1 base, leaving 4 bases not matched to a gene. CDR3 length: 18 amino acids. The DNA for the CDR3 is TGTGCCAGCAGTTTATTTGGGACAGGGGGTTCTGGGGCCAACGTCCTGACTTTC. This codes for CASSLFGTGGSGANVLTF.

This clonotype has a count of ten or more. The chain is built from TRBV7-6 and TRBJ2-7; D is perhaps TRBD1 (6 bases). V was cut by 5 bases and J by 2 bases, with 10 bases left in between. This CDR3 contains 13 residues. Germline-derived CDR1 and CDR2 are SGHVS and FNYEAQ. CDR3 DNA sequence: TGTGCCAGCAGCGCCGGGACACCCTACGAGCAGTACTTC. Translating it yields CASSAGTPYEQYF.